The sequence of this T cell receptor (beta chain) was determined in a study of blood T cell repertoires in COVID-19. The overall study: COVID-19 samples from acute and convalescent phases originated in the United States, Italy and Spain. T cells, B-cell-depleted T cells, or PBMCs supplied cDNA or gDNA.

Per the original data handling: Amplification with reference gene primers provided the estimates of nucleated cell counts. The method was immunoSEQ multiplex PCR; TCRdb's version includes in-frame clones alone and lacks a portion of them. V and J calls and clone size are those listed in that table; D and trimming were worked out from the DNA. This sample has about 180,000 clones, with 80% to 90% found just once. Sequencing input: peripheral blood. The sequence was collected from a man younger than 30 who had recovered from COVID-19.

The CDR3 protein is CSVREAGSNTGELFF. DNA for the CDR3: TGCAGCGTTCGGGAGGCAGGCTCGAACACCGGGGAGCTGTTTTTT. The V and J genes are TRBV29-1 and TRBJ2-2, with 7 bases fitting TRBD2. Germline V gene data show CDR1 as SQVTM and CDR2 as ANQGSEA. The CDR3 contains 15 residues. With 5 bases clipped from V and 0 bases from J, the junction kept 6 bases outside the gene matches.